The rows below give T cell receptor beta chains drawn from one sample of a study of shared clonotypes between healthy human individuals. Libraries were prepared by immunoSEQ multiplex PCR; TCRdb keeps only in-frame clonotypes and omits some of them. The sample lists a few million clones, 90% to 95% seen once, with about 0.39% in the top ten. Input material: naive CD4+ T cells from PBMCs. Every receptor here comes from a man aged 18 to 35 in good health. Some clones in this sample may be carry-over from other donors' samples. Each CDR3 is given with its conserved first and last residue. Each record gives: D gene, CDR3 length, J gene, clone size, V gene, CDR3 protein, CDR3 DNA. A D gene is named only where the DNA matches it firmly. For some rows the clone size is stated as once, few or many, or as a class when expanded; others skip it.

D gene: -
CDR3 length: 13
J gene: TRBJ2-1
clone size: -
V gene: TRBV30
CDR3 protein: CARNREGWNEQFF
CDR3 DNA: TGTGCCCGTAACAGGGAGGGTTGGAATGAGCAGTTCTTC

D gene: TRBD2
CDR3 length: 15
J gene: TRBJ2-3
clone size: -
V gene: TRBV30
CDR3 protein: CACSRTSGTPDTQYF
CDR3 DNA: TGTGCCTGTTCACGGACTAGCGGGACCCCAGATACGCAGTATTTT

D gene: TRBD1
CDR3 length: 15
J gene: TRBJ2-5
clone size: -
V gene: TRBV14
CDR3 protein: CASSLVQGAGETQYF
CDR3 DNA: TGTGCCAGCAGTCTAGTCCAGGGGGCTGGTGAGACCCAGTACTTC

D gene: -
CDR3 length: 16
J gene: TRBJ2-7
clone size: -
V gene: TRBV7-2
CDR3 protein: CASSLMGGPSSYEQYF
CDR3 DNA: TGTGCCAGCAGCTTAATGGGAGGACCGAGCTCCTACGAGCAGTACTTC

D gene: -
CDR3 length: 15
J gene: TRBJ2-7
clone size: once
V gene: TRBV18
CDR3 protein: CASSPSGAPHYEQYF
CDR3 DNA: TGTGCCAGCTCACCCTCGGGGGCTCCTCACTACGAGCAGTACTTC

D gene: TRBD1
CDR3 length: 16
J gene: TRBJ1-1
clone size: -
V gene: TRBV5-1
CDR3 protein: CASSLVGDRGETEAFF
CDR3 DNA: TGCGCCAGCAGTTTGGTAGGGGACAGGGGAGAGACTGAAGCTTTCTTT

D gene: TRBD1
CDR3 length: 16
J gene: TRBJ1-5
clone size: -
V gene: TRBV18
CDR3 protein: CASSLDRGNSNQPQHF
CDR3 DNA: TGTGCCAGCTCACTCGACAGGGGTAATAGCAATCAGCCCCAGCATTTT

D gene: -
CDR3 length: 14
J gene: TRBJ1-6
clone size: -
V gene: TRBV2
CDR3 protein: CASSTIRESSPLHF
CDR3 DNA: TGTGCCAGCAGTACGATAAGGGAAAGTTCACCCCTCCACTTT

D gene: -
CDR3 length: 16
J gene: TRBJ2-7
clone size: -
V gene: TRBV28
CDR3 protein: CASSSMIKTTLYEQYF
CDR3 DNA: TGTGCCAGCAGTTCCATGATAAAGACAACCCTCTACGAGCAGTACTTC

D gene: -
CDR3 length: 19
J gene: TRBJ2-6
clone size: -
V gene: TRBV27
CDR3 protein: CASTQDGRSLASGANVLTF
CDR3 DNA: TGTGCCAGCACCCAAGACGGACGGTCCCTTGCCTCTGGGGCCAACGTCCTGACTTTC

D gene: -
CDR3 length: 15
J gene: TRBJ1-1
clone size: -
V gene: TRBV7-3
CDR3 protein: CASSPGGGSPTEAFF
CDR3 DNA: TGTGCCAGCAGCCCCGGGGGTGGGTCCCCCACTGAAGCTTTCTTT

D gene: -
CDR3 length: 13
J gene: TRBJ2-3
clone size: -
V gene: TRBV29-1
CDR3 protein: CSGKTASTDTQYF
CDR3 DNA: TGCAGCGGGAAGACGGCCAGCACAGATACGCAGTATTTT

D gene: -
CDR3 length: 11
J gene: TRBJ1-1
clone size: few
V gene: TRBV20-1
CDR3 protein: CSAAKGTEAFF
CDR3 DNA: TGCAGTGCCGCGAAGGGAACTGAAGCTTTCTTT

D gene: TRBD2
CDR3 length: 16
J gene: TRBJ2-2
clone size: -
V gene: TRBV28
CDR3 protein: CASRTGGASSTGELFF
CDR3 DNA: TGTGCCAGCAGGACGGGAGGGGCCTCGTCGACCGGGGAGCTGTTTTTT

D gene: -
CDR3 length: 13
J gene: TRBJ2-1
clone size: -
V gene: TRBV7-2
CDR3 protein: CASSLEIYNEQFF
CDR3 DNA: TGTGCCAGCAGCTTAGAGATTTACAATGAGCAGTTCTTC

D gene: -
CDR3 length: 16
J gene: TRBJ1-4
clone size: -
V gene: TRBV4-1
CDR3 protein: CASSQDRGQINEKLFF
CDR3 DNA: TGCGCCAGCAGCCAAGATCGAGGGCAGATTAATGAAAAACTGTTTTTT

D gene: -
CDR3 length: 13
J gene: TRBJ1-2
clone size: -
V gene: TRBV7-3
CDR3 protein: CASSSYTGFGYTF
CDR3 DNA: TGTGCCAGCAGCTCTTACACAGGGTTTGGCTACACCTTC

D gene: -
CDR3 length: 15
J gene: TRBJ2-2
clone size: once
V gene: TRBV5-1
CDR3 protein: CASSLGGVNTGELFF
CDR3 DNA: TGCGCCAGCAGCTTGGGTGGGGTGAACACCGGGGAGCTGTTTTTT

D gene: TRBD1
CDR3 length: 16
J gene: TRBJ2-1
clone size: -
V gene: TRBV19
CDR3 protein: CASSIARTGARGEQFF
CDR3 DNA: TGTGCCAGTAGTATAGCGCGGACAGGGGCTCGGGGTGAGCAGTTCTTC

D gene: -
CDR3 length: 12
J gene: TRBJ1-2
clone size: -
V gene: TRBV30
CDR3 protein: CAWSVELGGYTF
CDR3 DNA: TGTGCCTGGAGTGTCGAACTGGGGGGCTACACCTTC

D gene: -
CDR3 length: 16
J gene: TRBJ2-4
clone size: -
V gene: TRBV15
CDR3 protein: CATSRGGVFSKNIQYF
CDR3 DNA: TGTGCCACCAGCAGAGGGGGGGTTTTTTCCAAAAACATTCAGTACTTC

D gene: TRBD1
CDR3 length: 15
J gene: TRBJ2-1
clone size: -
V gene: TRBV5-4
CDR3 protein: CASSKGQGSYNEQFF
CDR3 DNA: TGTGCCAGCAGCAAGGGACAGGGCTCCTACAATGAGCAGTTCTTC

D gene: TRBD1
CDR3 length: 14
J gene: TRBJ1-2
clone size: -
V gene: TRBV6-6
CDR3 protein: CASSPQGGRRGYTF
CDR3 DNA: TGTGCCAGCAGCCCCCAGGGGGGGAGACGGGGCTACACCTTC

D gene: -
CDR3 length: 15
J gene: TRBJ1-2
clone size: -
V gene: TRBV19
CDR3 protein: CASSMWKQGLSGYTF
CDR3 DNA: TGTGCCAGTAGTATGTGGAAGCAGGGTCTTTCTGGCTACACCTTC

D gene: TRBD1
CDR3 length: 15
J gene: TRBJ2-5
clone size: once
V gene: TRBV28
CDR3 protein: CASSSGTGAGETQYF
CDR3 DNA: TGTGCCAGCAGTTCCGGGACAGGGGCCGGGGAGACCCAGTACTTC

D gene: TRBD2
CDR3 length: 14
J gene: TRBJ2-7
clone size: -
V gene: TRBV7-3
CDR3 protein: CASSLKAGVSEQYF
CDR3 DNA: TGTGCCAGCAGCTTAAAGGCGGGAGTCTCCGAGCAGTACTTC

D gene: -
CDR3 length: 13
J gene: TRBJ2-2
clone size: few
V gene: TRBV5-1
CDR3 protein: CASSLEPSGELFF
CDR3 DNA: TGCGCCAGCAGCTTGGAACCGTCCGGGGAGCTGTTTTTT

D gene: -
CDR3 length: 11
J gene: TRBJ2-7
clone size: few
V gene: TRBV19
CDR3 protein: CASKGRYEQYF
CDR3 DNA: TGTGCCAGTAAAGGGCGCTACGAGCAGTACTTC

D gene: TRBD1
CDR3 length: 15
J gene: TRBJ1-2
clone size: -
V gene: TRBV5-6
CDR3 protein: CASSDPDRDNYGYTF
CDR3 DNA: TGTGCCAGCAGCGACCCGGACAGGGATAACTATGGCTACACCTTC

D gene: TRBD1
CDR3 length: 12
J gene: TRBJ1-1
clone size: -
V gene: TRBV30
CDR3 protein: CAWSTTGAEAFF
CDR3 DNA: TGTGCCTGGAGCACGACAGGGGCTGAAGCTTTCTTT

D gene: -
CDR3 length: 14
J gene: TRBJ1-1
clone size: -
V gene: TRBV19
CDR3 protein: CASRDRIGAAEAFF
CDR3 DNA: TGTGCCAGTAGGGACCGGATTGGGGCGGCTGAAGCTTTCTTT

D gene: -
CDR3 length: 15
J gene: TRBJ1-1
clone size: -
V gene: TRBV2
CDR3 protein: CASSLGLSSNTEAFF
CDR3 DNA: TGTGCCAGCAGCCTTGGACTCTCGTCGAACACTGAAGCTTTCTTT

D gene: -
CDR3 length: 16
J gene: TRBJ2-1
clone size: -
V gene: TRBV5-1
CDR3 protein: CASSLTSGYQLDEQFF
CDR3 DNA: TGCGCCAGCAGCTTGACTAGTGGCTACCAGTTGGATGAGCAGTTCTTC

D gene: -
CDR3 length: 13
J gene: TRBJ2-5
clone size: -
V gene: TRBV6-5
CDR3 protein: CASSSTGQETQYF
CDR3 DNA: TGTGCCAGCAGTTCGACAGGCCAAGAGACCCAGTACTTC

D gene: TRBD1
CDR3 length: 17
J gene: TRBJ2-6
clone size: -
V gene: TRBV27
CDR3 protein: CASSPHRTGFGANVLTF
CDR3 DNA: TGTGCCAGCAGTCCCCACCGGACAGGGTTCGGGGCCAACGTCCTGACTTTC

D gene: TRBD1
CDR3 length: 14
J gene: TRBJ2-6
clone size: once
V gene: TRBV2
CDR3 protein: CAGRPGGRANVLTF
CDR3 DNA: TGTGCCGGCCGCCCAGGGGGACGAGCCAACGTCCTGACTTTC

D gene: TRBD2
CDR3 length: 16
J gene: TRBJ2-3
clone size: -
V gene: TRBV7-3
CDR3 protein: CASSLTRALREGTQYF
CDR3 DNA: TGTGCCAGCAGCTTAACACGCGCGTTGCGGGAGGGTACGCAGTATTTT

D gene: -
CDR3 length: 17
J gene: TRBJ2-5
clone size: -
V gene: TRBV18
CDR3 protein: CASSPPSGTSFQETQYF
CDR3 DNA: TGTGCCAGCTCACCTCCTTCAGGGACATCCTTTCAAGAGACCCAGTACTTC

D gene: -
CDR3 length: 15
J gene: TRBJ2-1
clone size: -
V gene: TRBV5-1
CDR3 protein: CASSLGLQSYNEQFF
CDR3 DNA: TGCGCCAGCAGCCTAGGACTGCAATCCTACAATGAGCAGTTCTTC

D gene: -
CDR3 length: 12
J gene: TRBJ2-1
clone size: -
V gene: TRBV5-6
CDR3 protein: CASSFYQAEQFF
CDR3 DNA: TGTGCCAGCAGCTTCTACCAGGCAGAGCAGTTCTTC

D gene: TRBD1
CDR3 length: 14
J gene: TRBJ2-3
clone size: -
V gene: TRBV5-1
CDR3 protein: CASSGTGAADTQYF
CDR3 DNA: TGCGCCAGCAGCGGGACAGGGGCGGCAGATACGCAGTATTTT

D gene: -
CDR3 length: 14
J gene: TRBJ2-7
clone size: few
V gene: TRBV2
CDR3 protein: CASSVGPLAYEQYF
CDR3 DNA: TGTGCCAGCAGTGTCGGGCCCCTCGCCTACGAGCAGTACTTC

D gene: -
CDR3 length: 13
J gene: TRBJ2-7
clone size: -
V gene: TRBV2
CDR3 protein: CASSVTLSYEQYF
CDR3 DNA: TGTGCCAGCAGTGTGACACTGTCCTACGAGCAGTACTTC

D gene: -
CDR3 length: 15
J gene: TRBJ2-3
clone size: -
V gene: TRBV12-5
CDR3 protein: CASGYTGTAADTQYF
CDR3 DNA: TGTGCTAGTGGATATACCGGGACGGCGGCAGATACGCAGTATTTT

D gene: TRBD1
CDR3 length: 15
J gene: TRBJ1-1
clone size: -
V gene: TRBV19
CDR3 protein: CASSMGGQGATEAFF
CDR3 DNA: TGTGCCAGTAGTATGGGGGGACAGGGTGCCACTGAAGCTTTCTTT

D gene: TRBD1
CDR3 length: 14
J gene: TRBJ1-4
clone size: -
V gene: TRBV19
CDR3 protein: CASIPTGGGEKLFF
CDR3 DNA: TGTGCCAGTATTCCTACAGGGGGCGGTGAAAAACTGTTTTTT

D gene: -
CDR3 length: 13
J gene: TRBJ1-1
clone size: -
V gene: TRBV5-4
CDR3 protein: CASSLGVTAEAFF
CDR3 DNA: TGTGCCAGCAGCTTGGGGGTGACAGCTGAAGCTTTCTTT

D gene: -
CDR3 length: 13
J gene: TRBJ2-3
clone size: -
V gene: TRBV5-1
CDR3 protein: CASSGRNTDTQYF
CDR3 DNA: TGCGCCAGCAGCGGCCGGAACACAGATACGCAGTATTTT

D gene: -
CDR3 length: 13
J gene: TRBJ1-2
clone size: once
V gene: TRBV28
CDR3 protein: CASSFGLYYGYTF
CDR3 DNA: TGTGCCAGCAGTTTCGGGCTCTACTATGGCTACACCTTC